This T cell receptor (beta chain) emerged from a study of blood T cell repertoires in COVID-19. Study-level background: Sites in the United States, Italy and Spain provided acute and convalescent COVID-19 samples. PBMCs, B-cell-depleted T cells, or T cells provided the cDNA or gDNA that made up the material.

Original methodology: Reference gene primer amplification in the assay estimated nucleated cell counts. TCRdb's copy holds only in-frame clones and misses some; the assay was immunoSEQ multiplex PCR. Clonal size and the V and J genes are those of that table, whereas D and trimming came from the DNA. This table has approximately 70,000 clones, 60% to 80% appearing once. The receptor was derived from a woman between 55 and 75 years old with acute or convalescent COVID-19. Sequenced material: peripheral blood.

This chain's CDR3 is CASSYSKRGGQETQYF. CDR3 nucleotides: TGTGCCAGCAGTTATTCTAAGAGGGGGGGGCAAGAGACCCAGTACTTC. V gene TRBV6-5 combines with J gene TRBJ2-5, with D tentatively TRBD2 (7 bases). V was shortened by 3 bases and J by 2 bases, with 16 bases between the two germline ends. There are 16 residues in the CDR3. The germline CDR1 and CDR2 sequences are MNHEY and SVGAGI.